The 13 T cell receptor beta chains listed next were all sequenced from one sample in a study of naive and memory T cell subsets. The beta constant-region primer was an equimolar mix of two oligonucleotides covering TRBC1 and TRBC2. The ligated cDNA underwent four PCR rounds using SP2 and nested alpha and beta constant-region primers. TCRdb reprocessed the UMI-ligation and nested PCR reads via MiXCR and lists one record per CDR3 protein. There are more than 120,000 distinct CDR3 sequences in the sample; roughly a fifth occur only once, and 0.5% to 0.75% lies in the top ten. The study, taken as a whole, reports: Especially in CD8 cells, naive repertoires contained a few larger clonotypes, possibly CD45RA-re-expressing memory cells.

No antigens are known for them. The sequencing input was naive CD8+ T cells from blood. The origin of the receptors is a human donor in good health.

The chain employs TRBV3-1 and TRBJ2-5; D is unclear. Germline CDR1 is LGHDT and CDR2 is YNNKEL (reference sequence). Trimming took off 0 bases at V and 3 bases at J, with 5 bases between the two ends. There are 13 residues in the CDR3. The CDR3 region is CASSQDQEETQYF. Written as DNA, the CDR3 is TGTGCCAGCAGCCAAGATCAGGAAGAGACCCAGTACTTC.

The chain is built from TRBV30 and TRBJ2-3; maybe TRBD2 (5 bases). The CDR3 is 16 amino acids. Trimming cost V 0 bases and J 4 bases, with 17 bases left between them. Germline V gene data show CDR1 as GTSNPN and CDR2 as SVGIG (reference sequence). The CDR3 DNA is TGTGCCTGGAGTGTAGGTGTTAGCGTCGCTTCAGATACGCAGTATTTT. It yields the protein CAWSVGVSVASDTQYF.

The rearrangement joins TRBV2 to TRBJ2-1, with D tentatively TRBD1 (6 bases). Trimming took 7 bases from V and 12 from J, leaving 22 bases between them. Germline loops: CDR1 SNHLY, CDR2 FYNNEI. This CDR3 is 14 amino acids long. The CDR3, as DNA: TGTGCCAGCATTCCCCGGGCAGGGGACGGAGCGCAGTTCTTC. Its translation: CASIPRAGDGAQFF. The whole variable domain, filled in from reference TRBV2 and TRBJ2-1, reads EPEVTQTPSHQVTQMGQEVILRCVPISNHLYFYWYRQILGQKVEFLVSFYNNEISEKSEIFDDQFSVERPDGSNFTLKIRSTKLEDSAMYFCASIPRAGDGAQFFGPGTRLTVL.

The chain combines TRBV5-5 with TRBJ1-5; TRBD1 is a possible D gene (5 bases). Trimming took off 1 base at V and 7 bases at J, with 12 bases between the two ends. The CDR3 is 14 residues long. CDR1 and CDR2 (germline): SGHKS, YYEKEE (reference sequence). The CDR3 reads CASSLWGELQPQHF. In DNA, the CDR3 is TGTGCCAGCAGCTTGTGGGGGGAGTTACAGCCCCAGCATTTT.

The J gene is TRBJ1-1, the V gene TRBV9, with 7 bases identical to TRBD1. This CDR3 comprises 13 residues. V shed 0 bases and J 4 bases; nucleotides not matched to a gene: 0. Germline V gene sequence: CDR1 SGDLS, CDR2 YYNGEE. The CDR3 spells CASSVGDSTEAFF. In DNA, the CDR3 is TGTGCCAGCAGCGTAGGGGACAGCACTGAAGCTTTCTTT.

V and J are TRBV29-1 and TRBJ2-5; D is uncertain. The CDR3 totals 11 residues. V was cut by 6 bases and J by 7 bases, with 12 bases left in between. Germline CDR1 and CDR2: SQVTM and ANQGSEA. The DNA for the CDR3 is TGCAGCGTCGTCTACTACGGGACCCAGTACTTC. This encodes CSVVYYGTQYF.

The chain carries TRBV28 and TRBJ1-1; the D is unclear. V gave up 5 bases and J gave up 4 bases, with 14 bases separating them. CDR3 size: 14 residues. The V gene's germline CDR1 is MDHEN and CDR2 SYDVKM. DNA for the CDR3: TGTGCCAGCAGTCCGGACCGGGAAGCCACTGAAGCTTTCTTT. Its translation: CASSPDREATEAFF.

This clonotype was recorded a few times. The chain couples TRBV14 to TRBJ1-1; the D is unclear. V dropped 4 bases and J dropped 2 bases, with 8 bases sitting between them. This CDR3 comprises 13 residues. Germline assignment: CDR1 SGHDN and CDR2 FVKESK. CDR3 region: CASSLTSNTEAFF. The CDR3, as DNA: TGTGCCAGCAGCCTGACAAGTAACACTGAAGCTTTCTTT.

The rearrangement joins TRBV2 to TRBJ1-1; D is unresolved. CDR1 is SNHLY and CDR2 is FYNNEI in the germline V gene. The CDR3 extends over 11 amino acids. V lost 6 bases, J lost 5 bases, and 7 bases lay in between. The CDR3 DNA sequence: TGTGCCAGCAGCCGGGTTACTGAAGCTTTCTTT. The encoded protein is CASSRVTEAFF.

As to this clonotype: One junction end does not reproduce the germline sequence, and a read error may be involved. The CDR3 nucleotides are TGTGCCAGCAGCTTAGCGTGGAGAGATACGCGGTATTTT. Translated, it gives CASSLAWRDTRYF. This chain connects TRBV7-9 to TRBJ2-3, with D unresolved. CDR1 is SEHNR, CDR2 FQNEAQ, per germline (reference sequence). CDR3 length: 13 residues.

This clonotype was counted between two and nine times. The chain joins TRBV6-2 or TRBV6-3 to TRBJ1-5; TRBD1 is a possible D gene (5 bases). Trimming pared 4 bases from V and 5 bases from J, leaving 18 bases between. CDR3 length: 16 residues. Germline CDR1 and CDR2: MNHEY and SVGEGT. CDR3 residues: CASSSSFRTSDQPQHF. Here the CDR3 DNA reads TGTGCCAGCAGTTCCTCCTTCAGGACATCCGATCAGCCCCAGCATTTT.

The chain links TRBV5-5 to TRBJ2-7, with D possibly being TRBD1 (6 bases). Between the trimmed V and J ends, which lost 4 bases and 1 base, there was a span of 12 bases. The CDR3 is made up of 14 amino acids. Germline lookup yields CDR1 SGHKS and CDR2 YYEKEE (reference sequence). The DNA for the CDR3 is TGTGCCAGCAGCCCTCCGGGACATTCCTACGAGCAGTACTTC. Translation gives CASSPPGHSYEQYF. The complete variable domain, with remaining parts taken from reference TRBV5-5 and TRBJ2-7, reads DAGVTQSPTHLIKTRGQQVTLRCSPISGHKSVSWYQQVLGQGPQFIFQYYEKEERGRGNFPDRFSARQFPNYSSELNVNALLLGDSALYLCASSPPGHSYEQYFGPGTRLTVT.

The sample holds a few counts of this clonotype. The chain is built from TRBV12-3 or TRBV12-4 and TRBJ1-1, with unresolved D. This CDR3 region has 13 residues. Trimming stripped 2 bases from V and 6 bases from J, with 10 bases between. This CDR3 reads CASSLWVSSEAFF. The DNA for the CDR3 is TGTGCCAGCAGTTTATGGGTCAGCTCTGAAGCTTTCTTT.